This TCR beta chain was documented in a study of beta chain features in type 1 diabetes. Study details: Healthy donors resembled patients in age, gender and cell yields. Overall study results and limits: In all four CD4+ subsets, TCRB CDR3 length was significantly, moderately reduced in type 1 diabetes. These data did not resolve whether HLA type affects TCRB rearrangement.

The ends were cut back, 10 bases at V and 3 bases at J, with 12 bases in the middle. The germline CDR1 and CDR2 sequences are MDHEN and SYDVKM. The CDR3 runs 12 residues. In its sample, this clone was seen a few times. Its target is not known. Expressed TCRB transcripts were sequenced after all isolated RNA was converted to cDNA. Assay: immunoSEQ multiplex PCR; the TCRdb copy retains only in-frame clones and omits some. The sample has about 260,000 clones, roughly 20% seen once; the top ten hold 0.028%. The gene calls are TRBV28 and TRBJ1-1, with TRBD1 as a possible D gene (6 bases). The TCR originated in a woman in her thirties or forties with type 1 diabetes. The specimen sequenced was naive CD4+ T cells from blood. For the CDR3, the DNA is TGTGCCACTCGGACAGCCTACACTGAAGCTTTCTTT. Its translation: CATRTAYTEAFF.